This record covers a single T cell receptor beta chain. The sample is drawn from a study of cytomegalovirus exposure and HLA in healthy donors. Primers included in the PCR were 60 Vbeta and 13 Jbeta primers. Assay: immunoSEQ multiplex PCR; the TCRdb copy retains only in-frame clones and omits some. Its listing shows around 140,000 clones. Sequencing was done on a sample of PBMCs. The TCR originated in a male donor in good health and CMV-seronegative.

The CDR3 nucleotides are TGTGCCAGCAAACCCATGCCTGGGAGCCCCGGGGAGCTGTTTTTT. Translated: CASKPMPGSPGELFF. V usage is TRBV6-1 and J usage is TRBJ2-2, with a possible D match to TRBD2 (5 bases). CDR1 and CDR2 from the germline V gene are MNHNS and SASEGT. V lost 7 bases, J lost 6 bases, and 18 bases lay in between. This CDR3 is 15 amino acids long.